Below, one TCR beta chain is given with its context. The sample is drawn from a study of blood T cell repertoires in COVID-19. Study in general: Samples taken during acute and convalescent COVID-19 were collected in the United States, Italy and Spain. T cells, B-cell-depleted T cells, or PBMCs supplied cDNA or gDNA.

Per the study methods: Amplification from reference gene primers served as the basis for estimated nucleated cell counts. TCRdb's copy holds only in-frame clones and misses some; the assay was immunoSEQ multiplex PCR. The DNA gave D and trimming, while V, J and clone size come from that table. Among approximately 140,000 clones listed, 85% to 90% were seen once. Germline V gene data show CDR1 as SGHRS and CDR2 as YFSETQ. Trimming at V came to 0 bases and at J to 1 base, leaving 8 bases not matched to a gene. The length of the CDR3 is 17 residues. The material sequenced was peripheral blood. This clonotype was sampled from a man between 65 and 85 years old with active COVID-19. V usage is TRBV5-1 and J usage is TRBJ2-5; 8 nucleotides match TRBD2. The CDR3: CASSLALAGTSQETQYF. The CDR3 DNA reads TGCGCCAGCAGCTTGGCATTAGCGGGGACCTCCCAAGAGACCCAGTACTTC.